The 32 T cell receptor beta chains presented below share a single source sample, sequenced in a study of post-analysis software for immune sequencing data. Presence of unique molecular identifiers characterized the TCR beta cDNA libraries. TCRdb used MiXCR to reprocess the PCR reads, holding one entry per CDR3 protein. Among 150,000 to 200,000 distinct CDR3 sequences listed, around 34% were seen once. The sequencing here drew on blood, taken after autologous hematopoietic stem cell transplantation. The origin of the receptors is a girl between 5 and 17 years old with multiple sclerosis.

The V and J genes are TRBV4-3 and TRBJ2-7; 8 bases are shared with TRBD1. In germline, CDR1 is LGHNA, CDR2 YSLEER. V dropped 5 bases and J dropped 2; count of bases not matched to a gene: 8. The CDR3 spans 15 residues. CDR3 DNA: TGCGCCAGCAGCTATGGACAGGGAGAAACCTACGAGCAGTACTTC. Translated: CASSYGQGETYEQYF.

The chain has TRBV27 and TRBJ2-1; 10 bases map to TRBD2. J was trimmed by 1 base and V by 6 bases; bases with no gene match: 0. Looked up from germline, CDR1 is MNHEY and CDR2 is SMNVEV (reference sequence). The CDR3 runs to 14 residues. The CDR3 is CASRLAGSYNEQFF. DNA for the CDR3: TGTGCCAGCAGACTAGCGGGGTCCTACAATGAGCAGTTCTTC.

This clonotype was detected only a few times. This chain joins TRBV27 and TRBJ2-1; 9 bases are a match to TRBD2. V trimming: 3 bases; J trimming: 6 bases; junction bases outside the gene matches: 6. CDR3 length equals 15 residues. From germline, CDR1 is MNHEY and CDR2 SMNVEV (reference sequence). CDR3: CASSFLASGINEQFF. The CDR3 nucleotides read TGTGCCAGCAGTTTTCTGGCTAGCGGGATCAATGAGCAGTTCTTC.

As regards this clonotype: One end of the junction fails to match germline, which may point to a read error. V and J are TRBV7-8 and TRBJ2-2; D possibly corresponds to TRBD2 (6 bases). The CDR3 extends over 14 amino acids. Germline values: CDR1 SGHVS, CDR2 FQNEAQ. As DNA, the CDR3 is TGTGCCAGCAGCTTAGTCGCGCCCGGCGGGGAGCGGTTTTTT. Translating gives CASSLVAPGGERFF.

The chain employs TRBV7-6 and TRBJ2-3; the match to TRBD2 covers 7 bases. Germline trimming cut 5 bases from V and 2 bases from J; bases unmatched to any gene: 13. The V gene's germline CDR1 is SGHVS and CDR2 FNYEAQ. The CDR3 contains 17 residues. CDR3 sequence (DNA): TGTGCCAGCAGCGCCCGGGAGGAGACTACCCTCACAGATACGCAGTATTTT. This encodes CASSAREETTLTDTQYF.

This clonotype has more than one count but fewer than ten. The chain carries TRBV11-2 and TRBJ2-7, with D maybe TRBD2 (6 bases). Trimming stripped 5 bases from V and 2 bases from J, with 19 bases between. There are 16 residues in the CDR3. CDR1 and CDR2 (germline): SGHAT, FQNNGV. As DNA, the CDR3 is TGTGCCAGCAGCGACTATAGGGGAGGACCTACCTACGAGCAGTACTTC. It codes for CASSDYRGGPTYEQYF.

The table lists this clonotype with many counts. The rearrangement joins TRBV6-6 to TRBJ2-5; tentatively, D is TRBD2 (6 bases). CDR3 size: 12 residues. Trimming shortened V by 2 bases and J by 5 bases, and 6 bases separated the two germline ends. Germline lookup yields CDR1 MNHNY and CDR2 SVGAGI (reference sequence). CDR3 residues: CASSYSGETQYF. The CDR3 region has the DNA TGTGCCAGCAGTTACAGCGGGGAGACCCAGTACTTC.

This clonotype showed up many times. CDR3 sequence (DNA): TGTGCCAGCAGTGTGATGGGCCACACCGACGGAGCCGAGCAGTACTTC. Amino acids: CASSVMGHTDGAEQYF. This chain links TRBV6-1 with TRBJ2-7; D remains unclear. With 4 bases removed from V and 6 bases from J, the gap between germline ends came to 22 bases. The CDR3 length is 16 residues. The V gene's germline CDR1 is MNHNS and CDR2 SASEGT.

This clonotype has a count of ten or more. The V gene is TRBV7-2, the J gene TRBJ2-7; D ambiguous. The germline CDR1 and CDR2 sequences are SGHTA and FQGNSA. V dropped 5 bases and J dropped 3 bases, with 14 bases sitting between them. The CDR3 is made up of 14 amino acids. CDR3 loop: CASSKSITDYEQYF. CDR3 DNA sequence: TGTGCCAGCAGCAAAAGTATTACGGACTACGAGCAGTACTTC.

The DNA of the CDR3 is TGTGCCAGCAGTTTAGGTCGGACAGCTAACTATGGCTACACCTTC. Protein product: CASSLGRTANYGYTF. This chain joins TRBV12-3 or TRBV12-4 and TRBJ1-2, with D possibly TRBD1 on 6 matching bases. The V end was cut by 1 base, the J end by 0 bases, with 9 bases between. The CDR3 has 15 amino acids.

The rearrangement joins TRBV2 to TRBJ2-4; D is uncertain. The germline gives CDR1 SNHLY, CDR2 FYNNEI. There are 15 residues in the CDR3. Deletions cut 3 bases from V and 1 base from J, with 10 bases between. CDR3 DNA sequence: TGTGCCAGCAGTGAGGGGTGGATGGCCAAAAACATTCAGTACTTC. Its translation: CASSEGWMAKNIQYF.

This sequence joins TRBV12-3 or TRBV12-4 and TRBJ2-1, with 15 bases matching TRBD2. The CDR3 runs to 17 residues. With 6 bases clipped from V and 4 bases from J, the junction kept 7 bases outside the gene matches. The CDR3 here is CASSWTSGRAGYNEQFF. The CDR3 DNA follows: TGTGCCAGCAGCTGGACTAGCGGGAGGGCCGGGTACAATGAGCAGTTCTTC.

This clonotype was counted between two and nine times. The chain is built from TRBV20-1 and TRBJ2-3; 11 bases agree with TRBD2. Germline CDR1 DFQATT, CDR2 SNEGSKA (reference sequence). The CDR3 totals 15 residues. After removal of 4 bases from V and 2 bases from J, the junction contained 5 bases not matched to a gene. The CDR3 DNA sequence: TGCAGTGCTACCCGACTAGCGGGGAACACAGATACGCAGTATTTT. This translates into CSATRLAGNTDTQYF.

The V and J genes are TRBV5-1 and TRBJ2-7, with D perhaps matching TRBD2 (5 bases). The CDR3 totals 18 residues. Trimming pared 0 bases from V and 2 bases from J, leaving 21 bases between. Germline V CDR1 and CDR2: SGHRS, YFSETQ. The DNA of the CDR3 is TGCGCCAGCAGCTTGGATACCACTGGGAGTTACCTTCCCTACGAGCAGTACTTC. Amino acids: CASSLDTTGSYLPYEQYF.

V usage is TRBV20-1 and J usage is TRBJ2-5, with D perhaps TRBD2 (6 bases). With 3 bases removed from V and 8 bases from J, the gap between germline ends came to 10 bases. Looked up from germline, CDR1 is DFQATT and CDR2 is SNEGSKA (reference sequence). The length of the CDR3 is 11 residues. The CDR3 DNA reads as TGCAGTGCTAGTAGCGGCCGCACCCAGTACTTC. The encoded protein is CSASSGRTQYF.

As for this clonotype: A much larger clonotype is one base distant, so this may be a read error. CDR3 residues: CASKGLAGAPYEQYF. CDR3 coding DNA: TGTGCCAGCAAAGGACTAGCGGGAGCCCCCTACGAGCAGTACTTC. The chain joins TRBV2 to TRBJ2-7, with 13 bases fitting TRBD2. The germline V gene encodes CDR1 SNHLY and CDR2 FYNNEI. This CDR3 is 15 amino acids long. Unmatched junction bases numbered 5, after V lost 7 bases and J lost 2 bases.

This rearrangement joins TRBV7-8 to TRBJ1-4; D uncertain. V was pared by 5 bases and J by 5 bases, with 18 bases between. From germline, CDR1 is SGHVS and CDR2 FQNEAQ. The CDR3 spans 16 residues. CDR3 sequence reads: CASSPPGGGPNEKLFF. CDR3 nucleotide sequence: TGTGCCAGCAGCCCCCCGGGAGGAGGGCCGAATGAAAAACTGTTTTTT.

The rearrangement joins TRBV12-3 or TRBV12-4 to TRBJ2-3, with D unclear. The CDR3 is 16 amino acids. The V and J ends lost 0 bases and 0 bases respectively, with 10 bases between them. The CDR3 protein is CASSLAPPGSTDTQYF. The CDR3 coding sequence is TGTGCCAGCAGTTTAGCCCCCCCCGGGAGCACAGATACGCAGTATTTT.

A few counts support this clonotype. The J gene is TRBJ2-7, the V gene TRBV29-1, with D possibly being TRBD2 (6 bases). Between the trimmed V and J ends, which lost 4 bases and 6 bases, there was a span of 10 bases. The CDR3 has 11 amino acids. The germline V gene has CDR1 SQVTM and CDR2 ANQGSEA. The CDR3 is CSVGEAGEQYF. As DNA, the CDR3 is TGCAGCGTTGGGGAGGCAGGCGAGCAGTACTTC.

The chain combines TRBV4-2 with TRBJ2-3, with a weak D call TRBD2 (7 bases). The CDR3 runs 16 residues. V dropped 4 bases and J dropped 1 base, with 15 bases sitting between them. Germline loops: CDR1 LGHNA, CDR2 YNFKEQ. CDR3 nucleotides: TGTGCCAGCAGCCCATGGGAGGGGGGCGGCACAGATACGCAGTATTTT. Protein sequence: CASSPWEGGGTDTQYF.

This clonotype was picked up a small number of times. This CDR3 reads CASSGGLGGEQFF. The DNA of the CDR3 is TGTGCCAGCAGCGGAGGGTTGGGGGGTGAGCAGTTCTTC. The chain couples TRBV7-2 to TRBJ2-1; D perhaps matches TRBD2 (6 bases). The CDR3 contains 13 residues. Looked up from germline, CDR1 is SGHTA and CDR2 is FQGNSA. Deletions cut 5 bases from V and 9 bases from J, with 14 bases between.

The rearrangement uses TRBV20-1 and TRBJ2-7, with 7 bases identical to TRBD2. Germline CDR1 reads DFQATT; CDR2 reads SNEGSKA (reference sequence). The CDR3 length is 12 residues. Unmatched junction bases numbered 5, after V lost 3 bases and J lost 6 bases. The CDR3 region has the DNA TGCAGTGCTAGGGCTCGCGGGAGCGAGCAGTACTTC. As protein: CSARARGSEQYF.

This chain uses TRBV7-9 with TRBJ2-1; D is unclear. V shed 8 bases and J shed 4 bases, with 15 bases lying between them. This CDR3 has 14 residues. Germline-derived CDR1 and CDR2 are SEHNR and FQNEAQ (reference sequence). CDR3 bases: TGTGCCAGCCTTCCATCGCGCCAGTACAATGAGCAGTTCTTC. Translated, it gives CASLPSRQYNEQFF.

The V gene is TRBV4-3, the J gene TRBJ2-5; 7 bases are shared with TRBD1. This CDR3 comprises 16 residues. Germline CDR1 and CDR2: LGHNA and YSLEER. The V and J ends lost 0 bases and 2 bases, in that order; junction bases with no gene match: 6. CDR3 region: CASSQDTGRGQETQYF. The CDR3 DNA sequence: TGCGCCAGCAGCCAAGATACTGGCAGGGGGCAAGAGACCCAGTACTTC.

This chain joins TRBV6-2 or TRBV6-3 and TRBJ2-1; 7 bases align to TRBD2. The CDR3 is 16 residues long. The junction had 11 bases not matched to a gene; V was cut back by 8 bases and J by 1 base. Germline V lookup: CDR1 MNHEY, CDR2 SVGEGT. In DNA form, the CDR3 reads TGTGCCAGCCGAAGCGGGACTTCCACGTCCTACAATGAGCAGTTCTTC. Translated, it gives CASRSGTSTSYNEQFF.

V and J are TRBV27 and TRBJ2-3; tentatively, D is TRBD2 (5 bases). Trimming cost V 1 base and J 2 bases, with 10 bases left between them. Per germline, CDR1 MNHEY and CDR2 SMNVEV (reference sequence). The CDR3 runs 15 residues. DNA for the CDR3: TGTGCCAGCAGTTTATATGCGGGTGCCACAGATACGCAGTATTTT. This encodes CASSLYAGATDTQYF.

This clonotype was counted between two and nine times. The chain links TRBV28 to TRBJ2-1; D may correspond to TRBD1 or TRBD2 (5 bases each). The length of the CDR3 is 15 residues. V dropped 6 bases and J dropped 7 bases, with 19 bases sitting between them. The V gene's germline CDR1 is MDHEN and CDR2 SYDVKM. The CDR3 is CASSHPWGSGNEQFF. As DNA, the CDR3 is TGTGCCAGCAGCCACCCCTGGGGGAGTGGTAATGAGCAGTTCTTC.

The chain employs TRBV24-1 and TRBJ2-7, with a tentative D call TRBD1 (6 bases). The CDR3 is 13 amino acids. V lost 4 bases and J lost 3, with 9 bases in between. The germline gives CDR1 KGHDR, CDR2 SFDVKD. CDR3 region: CATSDDRIYEQYF. CDR3 sequence (DNA): TGTGCCACCAGTGACGACAGGATCTACGAGCAGTACTTC.

The chain has TRBV9 and TRBJ2-4, with unresolved D. Germline V lookup: CDR1 SGDLS, CDR2 YYNGEE. Trimming took off 3 bases at V and 3 bases at J, with 13 bases between the two ends. The CDR3 is 15 residues long. As DNA, the CDR3 is TGTGCCAGCAGCGGTAGACTGGGTGACAAAAACATTCAGTACTTC. Translation gives CASSGRLGDKNIQYF.

The CDR3, as DNA: TGTGCCAGCAGCTTAGACAGGACCTACAATGAGCAGTTCTTC. This codes for CASSLDRTYNEQFF. This chain links TRBV5-5 with TRBJ2-1; possible D gene TRBD1, 6 bases. CDR3 length: 14 amino acids. Trimming shortened V by 2 bases and J by 2 bases, and 8 bases separated the two germline ends. The germline CDR1 and CDR2 sequences are SGHKS and YYEKEE (reference sequence).

In this sample, this clonotype turned up many times. This chain links TRBV7-2 with TRBJ1-2; D is unclear. This CDR3 spans 13 amino acids. V was shortened by 1 base and J by 5 bases, with 8 bases between the two germline ends. Germline CDR1 and CDR2: SGHTA and FQGNSA. The CDR3: CASSLGPRYGYTF. CDR3 bases: TGTGCCAGCAGCTTAGGGCCAAGGTATGGCTACACCTTC.

This clonotype was observed a handful of times. The chain joins TRBV7-2 to TRBJ2-4; 7 nucleotides match TRBD1. Near its end, the DNA agrees better with TRBJ2-5, so the J call may be wrong. Looked up from germline, CDR1 is SGHTA and CDR2 is FQGNSA. CDR3 length equals 14 residues. The CDR3 coding sequence is TGTGCCAGCAGCTTAGGAGGGGGCAGAAAGACCCAGTACTTC. Translation: CASSLGGGRKTQYF.